The 15 T cell receptor beta chains listed next were all sequenced from one sample in a study of tumor and adjacent non-tumor tissue in lung cancer. RNA was extracted from bulk tissue without any cell sorting. TCRbeta libraries were built with three rounds of nested PCR, modified from ARM-PCR. TCRdb recomputed calls from the multiplex PCR reads with MiXCR, one row per CDR3 protein. The sample has about 140,000 distinct CDR3 sequences, around 65% seen once; the top ten hold about 18%. The material sequenced was lung tumor tissue. These receptors came from a man between 60 and 75 years old with small cell lung cancer.

On this clonotype itself: An end of the junction differs from the germline gene, which may be a read error. J is TRBJ2-3 and V is TRBV11-3, with 11 nucleotides matching TRBD2. The CDR3 runs 14 residues. Germline CDR1 SGHNT, CDR2 YENEEA. CDR3 residues: CASILAGGGDTQYF. CDR3 in DNA: TGTGCCAGCATCTTAGCGGGGGGGGGGGATACGCAGTATTTT.

A note on this clonotype: Sequence at one end of the junction differs from germline and may be a read error. This chain links TRBV11-2 with TRBJ2-3; 7 bases line up with TRBD2. The CDR3 contains 18 residues. Germline loops: CDR1 SGHAT, CDR2 FQNNGV. CDR3: CVSSSLLLEGGPTGTQYF. Here the CDR3 DNA reads TGTGTCAGCAGCTCACTTCTCCTAGAGGGAGGGCCCACAGGTACGCAGTATTTT.

Concerning this clonotype: The junction departs from the called germline gene at one end, perhaps through a read error. CDR3 region: CNARDHGAANSQFLKYF. The CDR3 DNA follows: TGCAATGCTAGAGATCATGGGGCGGCCAATAGTCAATTTCTCAAGTACTTC. The chain uses TRBV20-1 and TRBJ2-5; tentatively, D is TRBD1 (5 bases). The CDR3 extends over 17 amino acids. CDR1 is DFQATT and CDR2 is SNEGSKA in the germline V gene (reference sequence).

This chain links TRBV12-3 or TRBV12-4 with TRBJ2-3; possibly TRBD1 or TRBD2 for D (5 bases each). This CDR3 region has 12 residues. V was pared by 7 bases and J by 5 bases, with 10 bases between. The CDR3 nucleotides read TGTGCCAGCAATCCGAGGGGAGATACGCAGTATTTT. Its protein product is CASNPRGDTQYF.

V is TRBV12-3 or TRBV12-4 and J is TRBJ1-2; D not resolved. V was trimmed by 1 base and J by 8 bases, leaving 5 bases between them. The CDR3 totals 11 residues. The CDR3 sequence is CASSLGTGYTF. CDR3 sequence (DNA): TGTGCCAGCAGTTTAGGGACGGGCTACACCTTC.

This clonotype was seen a handful of times. The V gene is TRBV7-9, the J gene TRBJ1-4, with D unclear. V was trimmed by 8 bases and J by 8 bases, leaving 12 bases between them. The CDR3 consists of 12 residues. Germline V gives CDR1 SEHNR, CDR2 FQNEAQ (reference sequence). Here the CDR3 DNA reads TGTGCCAGCGGTAGATACGAGGAAAAACTGTTTTTT. Protein product: CASGRYEEKLFF.

Comments on this clonotype: The junction departs from the called germline gene at one end, perhaps through a read error. This chain joins TRBV11-2 and TRBJ1-4, with a weak D call TRBD1 (6 bases). CDR1 SGHAT and CDR2 FQNNGV come from the germline V gene. The CDR3 is 14 residues long. CDR3 sequence (DNA): TGTCCCAGTAGCTTAGCGACAGGCCTTGAAAAACTGTTTTTT. Translation: CPSSLATGLEKLFF.

Concerning this clonotype itself: No conserved phenylalanine or tryptophan ends this CDR3, so it is likely a read error. The DNA is omitted, as the CDR3 cannot be located on it reliably, and the CDR3 follows TCRdb's listing. This chain links TRBV10-3 with TRBJ2-3. Per germline, CDR1 ENHRY and CDR2 SYGVKD. The CDR3 is 17 residues long, counting both termini. This CDR3 reads CAISESTRHLSTDTQYL.

The chain recombines TRBV10-2 with TRBJ1-1; 7 bases map to TRBD1. Trimming removed 3 bases from V and 3 bases from J; junction bases left unmatched: 7. The CDR3 has 15 amino acids. Germline V gives CDR1 WSHSY, CDR2 SAAADI. The CDR3 sequence is CASSDGQGGDTEAFF. The DNA for the CDR3 is TGCGCCAGCAGTGATGGTCAGGGGGGGGACACTGAAGCTTTCTTT.

Points on this clonotype: Relative to the germline gene, one junction end is altered; a read error may explain this. This chain connects TRBV4-1 to TRBJ2-2; the D gene could be TRBD1 or TRBD2 (5 bases each). The CDR3 spans 14 residues. The germline V gene has CDR1 MGHRA and CDR2 YSYEKL. The CDR3 loop is CVSSQDISLGELVF. CDR3 coding DNA: TGCGTCAGCAGCCAAGATATAAGTTTGGGGGAGCTGGTTTTT.

This clonotype came up a few times. The CDR3 coding sequence is TGTGCCAGCAGTGGTGCAGGGATGGAAGAGACCCAGTACTTC. Its protein product is CASSGAGMEETQYF. The rearrangement links TRBV28 to TRBJ2-5, with D possibly TRBD1 on 5 matching bases. The CDR3 spans 14 residues. Germline values: CDR1 MDHEN, CDR2 SYDVKM. Trimming pared 5 bases from V and 3 bases from J, leaving 13 bases between.

This clonotype came up many times. The rearrangement links TRBV6-2 or TRBV6-3 to TRBJ2-7; 8 positions match TRBD1. Germline V gene data show CDR1 as MNHEY and CDR2 as SVGEGT. This CDR3 contains 14 residues. J gave up 3 bases and V 6 bases, and 7 bases lay outside the gene matches. The DNA of the CDR3 is TGTGCCAGCAGCACCAGGGGGCGAAGCTACGAGCAGTACGTC. Protein: CASSTRGRSYEQYV.

The chain uses TRBV5-6 and TRBJ1-5, with D maybe TRBD1 (6 bases). The V gene lost 3 bases and the J gene lost 6 bases, with 16 bases spanning the gap. The CDR3 totals 15 residues. Germline CDR1 reads SGHDT; CDR2 reads YYEEEE. CDR3 DNA: TGTGCCAGCAGCTCCTATGGGGGGCGGTTTCAGCCCCAGCATTTT. It specifies CASSSYGGRFQPQHF.

A single count supports this clonotype. One end of the junction does not line up with germline, which may come from a read error. The V and J genes are TRBV11-2 and TRBJ2-3; TRBD2 matches at 9 bases. Germline CDR1 reads SGHAT; CDR2 reads FQNNGV. The CDR3 covers 15 residues. This CDR3 is CASSLGTSRRDTRYF. CDR3 coding DNA: TGCGCCAGCAGCTTAGGGACTAGCAGGAGAGATACGCGGTATTTT.

The V gene is TRBV20-1, the J gene TRBJ2-1; TRBD2 aligns across 11 bases. The CDR3 is 18 amino acids. The ends lost 3 bases at V and 0 bases at J; junction bases unmatched: 10. Germline CDR1 reads DFQATT; CDR2 reads SNEGSKA (reference sequence). The CDR3 nucleotides are TGCAGTGCTAGGGGAAGACTAGCGGGACCCCCCTCCTACAATGAGCAGTTCTTC. It translates to CSARGRLAGPPSYNEQFF.